Detailed here is one TCR beta chain. This sample was included in a study of blood T cell repertoires in COVID-19. The wider study: Acute and convalescent COVID-19 specimens originated in the United States, Italy and Spain. The analysed material was cDNA or gDNA that came from T cells, B-cell-depleted T cells, or PBMCs.

Authors' analysis steps: Counts of nucleated cells, estimated from reference gene primer amplification, were obtained. Repertoires were generated with immunoSEQ multiplex PCR, while TCRdb's copy carries only in-frame clones and drops some. Clonal size and the V and J genes are those of that table, whereas D and trimming came from the DNA. The data show hundreds of thousands of clones, with 80% to 90% seen just once and around 1.4% held by the top ten. The V gene's germline CDR1 is SGHNT and CDR2 YYREEE (reference sequence). The V and J ends lost 4 bases and 4 bases respectively, with 17 bases between them. The CDR3 loop spans 15 amino acids.

The sequenced material came from peripheral blood. The chain uses TRBV5-4 and TRBJ1-1; D gene ambiguous. This clonotype was sampled from a woman aged 30 to 39 with active or convalescent COVID-19. As DNA, the CDR3 is TGTGCCAGCAGCCGCTCCGGAGGCCCGGGCACTGAAGCTTTCTTT. Protein sequence: CASSRSGGPGTEAFF.